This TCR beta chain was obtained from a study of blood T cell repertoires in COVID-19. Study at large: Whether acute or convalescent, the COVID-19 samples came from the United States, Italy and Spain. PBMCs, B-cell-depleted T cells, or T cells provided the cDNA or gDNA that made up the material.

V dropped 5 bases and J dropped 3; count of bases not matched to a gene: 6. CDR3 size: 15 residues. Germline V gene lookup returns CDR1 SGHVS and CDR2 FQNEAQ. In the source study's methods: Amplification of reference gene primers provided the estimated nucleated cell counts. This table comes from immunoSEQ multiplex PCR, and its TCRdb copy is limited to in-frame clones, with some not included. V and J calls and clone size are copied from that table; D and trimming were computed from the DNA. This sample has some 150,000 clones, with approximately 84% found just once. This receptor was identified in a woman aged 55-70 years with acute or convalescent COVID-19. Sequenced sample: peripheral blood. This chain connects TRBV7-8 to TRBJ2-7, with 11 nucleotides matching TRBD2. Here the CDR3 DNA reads TGTGCCAGCAGCCAGGGACTAGCGGACTACTACGAGCAGTACTTC. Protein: CASSQGLADYYEQYF. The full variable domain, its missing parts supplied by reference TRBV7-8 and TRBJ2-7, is GAGVSQSPRYKVAKRGQDVALRCDPISGHVSLFWYQQALGQGPEFLTYFQNEAQLDKSGLPSDRFFAERPEGSVSTLKIQRTQQEDSAVYLCASSQGLADYYEQYFGPGTRLTVT.